This entry lists 26 T cell receptor beta chains sequenced from one sample in a study of T cells in Graves' hyperthyroidism and ophthalmopathy. Amplification yielded TCR beta CDR3 regions, with RNA transcripts as the source. A set of HTBI primers served as the primers for a first-round RT-PCR of the TCR CDR3. TCRdb recomputed calls from the multiplex PCR reads with MiXCR, one row per CDR3 protein. The top ten clones hold approximately 10% of a sample with hundreds of thousands of distinct CDR3 sequences, 35% to 40% of them seen once. Material: blood. The receptors were sampled from a young man with Graves' hyperthyroidism.

In this sample, this clonotype turned up a few times. The chain uses TRBV20-1 and TRBJ2-7, with 10 bases aligning to TRBD2. Trimming took 5 bases from V and 9 from J; bases not matched to a gene: 1. Germline V lookup: CDR1 DFQATT, CDR2 SNEGSKA (reference sequence). The length of the CDR3 is 10 residues. CDR3 residues: CSAASGGQYF. The CDR3 DNA is TGCAGTGCTGCTAGCGGGGGGCAGTACTTC.

Turning to this clonotype: A read error may produce the germline difference seen at one junction end. The rearrangement joins TRBV20-1 to TRBJ1-1; D uncertain. This CDR3 is built from 14 residues. Germline V gene data show CDR1 as DFQATT and CDR2 as SNEGSKA (reference sequence). The CDR3 sequence: CSARVPLLNTETFF. The CDR3 nucleotides are TGCAGTGCTAGAGTACCCTTGCTTAACACTGAAACTTTCTTT.

This clonotype was counted a few times. This rearrangement joins TRBV5-1 to TRBJ2-7; D is unresolved. This CDR3 is built from 15 residues. Germline CDR1 reads SGHRS; CDR2 reads YFSETQ. V was pared by 0 bases and J by 0 bases, with 10 bases between. The CDR3 coding sequence is TGCGCCAGCAGCTTGGAGATGGTAGCCTCCTACGAGCAGTACTTC. As protein: CASSLEMVASYEQYF.

This clonotype was seen at least ten times. This chain connects TRBV29-1 to TRBJ2-6, with TRBD1 as a possible D gene (5 bases). The CDR3 runs to 16 residues. Germline-derived CDR1 and CDR2 are SQVTM and ANQGSEA. V lost 4 bases and J lost 0, with 13 bases in between. The CDR3 sequence is CSVGAGSSSGANVLTF. As DNA, the CDR3 is TGCAGCGTTGGCGCAGGGTCCAGCTCTGGGGCCAACGTCCTGACTTTC.

The CDR3 sequence: CASSPGTDSSGANVLTF. Here the CDR3 DNA reads TGCGCCAGCAGCCCGGGGACGGACTCCTCTGGGGCCAACGTCCTGACTTTC. The genes are TRBV5-1 and TRBJ2-6; D assignment may be TRBD1 or TRBD2 (5 bases each). Germline loops: CDR1 SGHRS, CDR2 YFSETQ. This CDR3 region has 17 residues. V was pared by 4 bases and J by 0 bases, with 14 bases between.

The rearrangement uses TRBV5-1 and TRBJ1-1, with D hard to call. The ends were cut back, 6 bases at V and 1 base at J, with 10 bases in the middle. The CDR3 consists of 13 residues. CDR1 and CDR2 from the germline V gene are SGHRS and YFSETQ. The CDR3 DNA sequence: TGCGCCAGCACCCGCCGTGAGAACACTGAAGCTTTCTTT. Protein product: CASTRRENTEAFF.

This clonotype was seen many times. Its ends do not fully match the called genes, so a read error is possible. V and J are TRBV9 and TRBJ2-2; D gene ambiguous. CDR1 is SGDLS, CDR2 YYNGEE, per germline. The CDR3 length is 13 residues. The DNA of the CDR3 is TGTGCCAGCAGCGTAGTTGGAAGTGGGGAACTGTTTTTT. Its protein is CASSVVGSGELFF.

The table lists this clonotype with many counts. The chain links TRBV5-1 to TRBJ1-2; possibly TRBD1 for D (5 bases). The CDR3 is 15 residues long. CDR1 is SGHRS and CDR2 is YFSETQ in the germline V gene. Deletions cut 0 bases from V and 3 bases from J, with 12 bases between. In DNA, the CDR3 is TGCGCCAGCAGCTTGGTGGGGACCGCTTACTATGGCTACACCTTC. Its protein product is CASSLVGTAYYGYTF.

DNA of the CDR3: TGTGCCTGGAGTGCCGGGACAGGCAGGAACACTGAAGCTTTCTTT. Protein: CAWSAGTGRNTEAFF. The genes are TRBV7-2 and TRBJ1-1; 8 bases fit TRBD1. The trim removed 11 bases at V and 1 base at J, leaving 12 bases unmatched. The CDR3 is 15 residues long. Germline V lookup: CDR1 SGHTA, CDR2 FQGNSA.

The rearrangement uses TRBV29-1 and TRBJ2-2; 8 positions match TRBD2. The ends lost 6 bases at V and 4 bases at J; junction bases unmatched: 7. This CDR3 region has 14 residues. Germline CDR1 reads SQVTM; CDR2 reads ANQGSEA. This CDR3 reads CSVPRGGGTGELFF. The DNA of the CDR3 is TGCAGCGTCCCCCGGGGGGGCGGCACCGGGGAGCTGTTTTTT.

Notes on this clonotype: Just one base apart from a much larger clone, this may be a read error. The V gene is TRBV2, the J gene TRBJ1-5, with a tentative D call TRBD1 (5 bases). The CDR3 contains 16 residues. Germline V gene lookup returns CDR1 SNHLY and CDR2 FYNNEI. The germline V and J ends were trimmed by 4 bases and 0 bases, with 13 bases remaining between them. CDR3: CASSGGGGYSNQPQHF. Here the CDR3 DNA reads TGTGCCAGCAGTGGGGGGGGGGGTTATAGCAATCAGCCCCAGCATTTT.

This chain joins TRBV19 and TRBJ2-2; D is uncertain. The length of the CDR3 is 14 residues. Germline assignment: CDR1 LNHDA and CDR2 SQIVND (reference sequence). The V gene lost 10 bases and the J gene lost 0 bases, with 12 bases spanning the gap. The CDR3 nucleotides read TGTGCCACCAACCCTCGGGCGAACACCGGGGAGCTGTTTTTT. Its translation is CATNPRANTGELFF.

Only a few counts were recorded for this clonotype. This chain connects TRBV6-5 to TRBJ2-2; the match to TRBD1 covers 8 bases. Germline CDR1 reads MNHEY; CDR2 reads SVGAGI. This CDR3 region has 15 residues. V lost 5 bases to trimming and J lost 3 bases; unmatched junction nucleotides: 5. The CDR3, as DNA: TGTGCCAGCAGTAGGGACAGGCCCCACACCGGGGAGCTGTTTTTT. Translated, it gives CASSRDRPHTGELFF.

This clonotype has a count of ten or more. As DNA, the CDR3 is TGCAGCGTTGGGCACACCGGGGAGCTGTTTTTT. Translating gives CSVGHTGELFF. This chain uses TRBV29-1 with TRBJ2-2; D not certain. Germline-derived CDR1 and CDR2 are SQVTM and ANQGSEA. This CDR3 comprises 11 residues. Trimming stripped 4 bases from V and 3 bases from J, with 3 bases between.

This clonotype showed up many times. The V gene is TRBV7-9, the J gene TRBJ1-2; D call uncertain. Deletions cut 1 base from V and 8 bases from J, with 11 bases between. The germline V gene encodes CDR1 SEHNR and CDR2 FQNEAQ (reference sequence). The CDR3 length is 13 residues. The CDR3: CASSLGGYSGYTF. In nucleotides, the CDR3 is TGTGCCAGCAGCTTAGGAGGCTATTCGGGCTACACCTTC.

This clonotype came up a few times. The rearrangement links TRBV19 to TRBJ2-2; 12 nucleotides agree with TRBD2. Germline V gene data show CDR1 as LNHDA and CDR2 as SQIVND (reference sequence). Losses at the gene ends were 4 bases for V and 4 bases for J; bases not matched to a gene: 7. The CDR3 has 17 residues. CDR3 sequence: CASSTGLAGDGTGELFF. The CDR3 DNA reads TGTGCCAGTAGTACGGGACTAGCGGGTGACGGCACCGGGGAGCTGTTTTTT.

There are many counts of this clonotype. This chain links TRBV20-1 with TRBJ1-2, with TRBD1 identical over 7 bases. This CDR3 comprises 14 residues. Trimming cost V 1 base and J 5 bases; bases outside gene matches: 7. CDR1 is DFQATT and CDR2 is SNEGSKA in the germline V gene (reference sequence). In DNA form, the CDR3 reads TGCAGTGCTAGAGGGCCTCAGGGGGGGTATGGCTACACCTTC. It yields the protein CSARGPQGGYGYTF.

V gene TRBV5-5 combines with J gene TRBJ2-7, with D possibly called TRBD1 or TRBD2 (5 bases each). The CDR3 covers 15 residues. Germline values: CDR1 SGHKS, CDR2 YYEKEE (reference sequence). Trimming pared 2 bases from V and 3 bases from J, leaving 15 bases between. The CDR3 region has the DNA TGTGCCAGCAGCTTCTTCGGGACGCGCGACTACGAGCAGTACTTC. Its protein is CASSFFGTRDYEQYF.

In this sample, this clonotype turned up a few times. With a much larger clone just one base away, this may be a read error. This chain links TRBV7-2 with TRBJ2-7; 7 bases agree with TRBD1. Germline V gene sequence: CDR1 SGHTA, CDR2 FQGNSA. This CDR3 has 15 amino acids. Germline trimming cut 4 bases from V and 2 bases from J; bases unmatched to any gene: 8. Written as DNA, the CDR3 is TGTGCCAGCAGCTCCTCCGGGACAGTCGCCTACGAGCAGTACTTC. Translation: CASSSSGTVAYEQYF. The full variable domain, with the rest looked up from reference TRBV7-2 and TRBJ2-7, is GAGVSQSPSNKVTEKGKDVELRCDPISGHTALYWYRQSLGQGLEFLIYFQGNSAPDKSGLPSDRFSAERTGGSVSTLTIQRTQQEDSAVYLCASSSSGTVAYEQYFGPGTRLTVT.

This rearrangement joins TRBV6-6 to TRBJ2-2; 7 bases fit TRBD1. CDR1 and CDR2 (germline): MNHNY, SVGAGI (reference sequence). J gave up 1 base and V 6 bases, and 8 bases lay outside the gene matches. This CDR3 has 16 residues. CDR3: CASSLRRQGNTGELFF. As DNA, the CDR3 is TGTGCCAGCAGCCTCCGGAGACAGGGGAACACCGGGGAGCTGTTTTTT.

At least ten counts were recorded for this clonotype. V usage is TRBV19 and J usage is TRBJ1-1, with D possibly TRBD1 on 6 matching bases. CDR1 LNHDA and CDR2 SQIVND come from the germline V gene (reference sequence). The CDR3 extends over 13 amino acids. Trimming pared 3 bases from V and 4 bases from J, leaving 9 bases between. CDR3 DNA sequence: TGTGCCAGTAGTATGGGGGCGGTCACTGAAGCTTTCTTT. This translates into CASSMGAVTEAFF.

The chain has TRBV9 and TRBJ2-7; unclear D gene. The length of the CDR3 is 14 residues. From germline, CDR1 is SGDLS and CDR2 YYNGEE. Trimming took 3 bases from V and 2 from J, leaving 12 bases between them. The CDR3 here is CASSAPERAYEQYF. The CDR3 coding sequence is TGTGCCAGCAGCGCCCCGGAAAGGGCCTACGAGCAGTACTTC.

This clonotype was found many times. This chain uses TRBV20-1 with TRBJ1-1; the D is unclear. The V end was cut by 3 bases, the J end by 7 bases, with 6 bases between. Germline-derived CDR1 and CDR2 are DFQATT and SNEGSKA (reference sequence). CDR3 length equals 10 residues. The CDR3 coding sequence is TGCAGTGCTAGGTCCTATGAAGCTTTCTTT. It specifies CSARSYEAFF.

J is TRBJ2-7 and V is TRBV7-9; 8 bases align to TRBD1. V trimming: 1 base; J trimming: 4 bases; junction bases outside the gene matches: 15. CDR3 length: 18 amino acids. Germline CDR1 is SEHNR and CDR2 is FQNEAQ (reference sequence). Here the CDR3 reads CASSLEDRDLPPSYEQYF. CDR3 in DNA: TGTGCCAGCAGCTTAGAGGACAGGGATCTTCCCCCATCGTACGAGCAGTACTTC.

There are many counts of this clonotype. The chain uses TRBV19 and TRBJ1-1; D not certain. CDR3 size: 13 residues. Germline loops: CDR1 LNHDA, CDR2 SQIVND (reference sequence). The V end lost 7 bases, the J end lost 1 base, and 10 bases lay between the germline ends. The chain's CDR3 is CASTRHWNTEAFF. The DNA for the CDR3 is TGTGCCAGTACCAGACACTGGAACACTGAAGCTTTCTTT.

This clonotype was counted many times. The chain links TRBV9 to TRBJ2-5, with 7 bases matching TRBD1. V lost 3 bases, J lost 5 bases, and 7 bases stayed unmatched. Germline-derived CDR1 and CDR2 are SGDLS and YYNGEE. The CDR3 spans 14 residues. The CDR3 protein is CASSAQGFGETQYF. CDR3 nucleotide sequence: TGTGCCAGCAGCGCACAGGGGTTCGGGGAGACCCAGTACTTC.